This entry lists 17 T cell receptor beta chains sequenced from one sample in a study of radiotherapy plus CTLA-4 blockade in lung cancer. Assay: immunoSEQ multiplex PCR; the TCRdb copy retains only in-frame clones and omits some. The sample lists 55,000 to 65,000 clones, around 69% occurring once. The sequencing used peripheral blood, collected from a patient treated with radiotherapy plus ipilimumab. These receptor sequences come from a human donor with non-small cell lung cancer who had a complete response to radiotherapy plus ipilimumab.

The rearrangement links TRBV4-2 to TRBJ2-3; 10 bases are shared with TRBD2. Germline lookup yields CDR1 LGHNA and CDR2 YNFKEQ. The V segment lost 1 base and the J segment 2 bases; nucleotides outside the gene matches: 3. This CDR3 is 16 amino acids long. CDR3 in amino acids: CASSQGTSGATDTQYF. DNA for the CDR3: TGTGCCAGCAGCCAAGGTACTAGCGGGGCCACAGATACGCAGTATTTT.

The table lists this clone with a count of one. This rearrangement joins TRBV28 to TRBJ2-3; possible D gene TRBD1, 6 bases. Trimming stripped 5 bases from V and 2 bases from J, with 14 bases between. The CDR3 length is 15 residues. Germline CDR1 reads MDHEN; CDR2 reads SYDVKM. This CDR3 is CASSARDTYTDTQYF. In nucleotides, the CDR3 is TGTGCCAGCAGTGCACGGGACACCTACACAGATACGCAGTATTTT.

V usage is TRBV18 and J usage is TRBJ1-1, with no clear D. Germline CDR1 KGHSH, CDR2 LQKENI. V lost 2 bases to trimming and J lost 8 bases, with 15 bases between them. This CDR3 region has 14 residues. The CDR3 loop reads CASSPVDISTEAFF. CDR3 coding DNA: TGTGCCAGCTCACCAGTCGACATTTCGACGGAAGCTTTCTTT.

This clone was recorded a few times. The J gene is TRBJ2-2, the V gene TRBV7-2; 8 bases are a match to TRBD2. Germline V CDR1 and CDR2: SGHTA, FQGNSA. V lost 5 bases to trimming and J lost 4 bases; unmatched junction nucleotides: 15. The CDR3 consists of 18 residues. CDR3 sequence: CASSPRASSGLFTGELFF. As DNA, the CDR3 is TGTGCCAGCAGCCCCAGGGCTTCTAGCGGGTTGTTCACCGGGGAGCTGTTTTTT.

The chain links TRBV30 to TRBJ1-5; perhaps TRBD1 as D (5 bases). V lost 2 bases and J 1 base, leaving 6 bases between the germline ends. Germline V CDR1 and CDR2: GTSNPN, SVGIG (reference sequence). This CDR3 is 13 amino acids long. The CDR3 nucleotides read TGTGCCTGGAGTCGACAGAGCAATCAGCCCCAGCATTTT. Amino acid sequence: CAWSRQSNQPQHF.

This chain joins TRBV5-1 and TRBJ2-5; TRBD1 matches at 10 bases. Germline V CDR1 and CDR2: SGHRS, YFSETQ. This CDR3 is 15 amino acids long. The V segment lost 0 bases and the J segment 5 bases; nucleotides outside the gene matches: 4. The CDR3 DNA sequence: TGCGCCAGCAGCTTGGGGGACAGGGGAATGGAGACCCAGTACTTC. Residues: CASSLGDRGMETQYF.

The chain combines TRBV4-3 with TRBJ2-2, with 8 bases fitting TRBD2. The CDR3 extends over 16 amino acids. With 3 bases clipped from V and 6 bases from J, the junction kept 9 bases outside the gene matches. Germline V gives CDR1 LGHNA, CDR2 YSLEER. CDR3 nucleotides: TGCGCCAGCAGCCAGCGTCGGGAGGGCCTGTCCGGGGAGCTGTTTTTT. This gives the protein CASSQRREGLSGELFF.

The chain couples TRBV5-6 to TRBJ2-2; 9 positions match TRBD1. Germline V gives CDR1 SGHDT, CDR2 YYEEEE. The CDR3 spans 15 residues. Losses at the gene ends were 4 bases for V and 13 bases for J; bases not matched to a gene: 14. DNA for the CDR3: TGTGCCAGCAGCGGCCGGGACAGGGACCTTCCCCCGCTGTTTTTT. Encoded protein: CASSGRDRDLPPLFF.

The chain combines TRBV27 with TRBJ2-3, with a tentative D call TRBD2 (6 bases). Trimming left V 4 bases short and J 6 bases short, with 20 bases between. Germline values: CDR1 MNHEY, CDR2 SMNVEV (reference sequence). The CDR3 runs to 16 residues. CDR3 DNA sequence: TGTGCCAGCAGTTCCCCCTCGCGGGGCAAGGGGGATACGCAGTATTTT. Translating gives CASSSPSRGKGDTQYF.

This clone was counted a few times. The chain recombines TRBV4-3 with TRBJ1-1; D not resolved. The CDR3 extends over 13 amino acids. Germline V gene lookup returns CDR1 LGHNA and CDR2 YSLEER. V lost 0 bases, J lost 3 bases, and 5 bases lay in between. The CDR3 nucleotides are TGCGCCAGCAGCCAAGAACCAGACACTGAAGCTTTCTTT. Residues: CASSQEPDTEAFF.

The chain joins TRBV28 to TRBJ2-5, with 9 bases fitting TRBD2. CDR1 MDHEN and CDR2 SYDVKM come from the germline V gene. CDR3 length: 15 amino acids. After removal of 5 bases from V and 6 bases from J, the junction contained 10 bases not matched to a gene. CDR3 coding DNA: TGTGCCAGCAGTGCGCAATTAGCGGGAGCAAAGACCCAGTACTTC. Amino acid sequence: CASSAQLAGAKTQYF.

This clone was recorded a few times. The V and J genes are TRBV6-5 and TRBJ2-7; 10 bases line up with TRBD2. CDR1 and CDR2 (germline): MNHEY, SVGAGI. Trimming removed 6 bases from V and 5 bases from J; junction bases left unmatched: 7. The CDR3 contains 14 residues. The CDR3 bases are TGTGCCAGCAGCTGGGCTAGCGGGAGCCACGAGCAGTACTTC. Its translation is CASSWASGSHEQYF.

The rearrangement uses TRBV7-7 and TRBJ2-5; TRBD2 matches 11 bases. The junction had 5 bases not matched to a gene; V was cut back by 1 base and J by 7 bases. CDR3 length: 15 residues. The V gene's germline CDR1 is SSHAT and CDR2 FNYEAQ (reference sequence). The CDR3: CASSLVAGGLVTQYF. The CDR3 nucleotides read TGTGCCAGCAGCTTAGTAGCGGGGGGGCTCGTGACCCAGTACTTC.

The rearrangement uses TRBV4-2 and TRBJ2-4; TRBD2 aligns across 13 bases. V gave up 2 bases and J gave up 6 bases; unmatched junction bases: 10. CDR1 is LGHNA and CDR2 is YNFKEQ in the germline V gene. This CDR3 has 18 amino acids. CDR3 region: CASSQTSGRAGSGNIQYF. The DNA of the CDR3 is TGTGCCAGCAGCCAAACTAGCGGGAGGGCCGGGTCGGGAAACATTCAGTACTTC.

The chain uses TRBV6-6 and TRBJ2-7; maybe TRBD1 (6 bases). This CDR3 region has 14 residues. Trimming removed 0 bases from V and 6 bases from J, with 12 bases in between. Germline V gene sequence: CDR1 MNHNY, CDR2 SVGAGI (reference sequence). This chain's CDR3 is CASSYSAGVSEQYF. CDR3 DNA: TGTGCCAGCAGTTACTCGGCAGGGGTTAGCGAGCAGTACTTC.

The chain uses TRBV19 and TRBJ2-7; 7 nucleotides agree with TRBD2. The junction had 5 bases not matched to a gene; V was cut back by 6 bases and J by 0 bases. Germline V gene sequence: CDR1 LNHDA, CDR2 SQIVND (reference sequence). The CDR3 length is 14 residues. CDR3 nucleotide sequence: TGTGCCAGTAGGGAGCGGGGTAGCTCCTACGAGCAGTACTTC. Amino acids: CASRERGSSYEQYF.

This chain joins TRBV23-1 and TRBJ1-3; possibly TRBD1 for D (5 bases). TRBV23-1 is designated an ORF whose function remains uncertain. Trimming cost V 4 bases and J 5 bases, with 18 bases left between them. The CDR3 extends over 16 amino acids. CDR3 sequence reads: CASSPRQFPPRNTIYF. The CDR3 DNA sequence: TGCGCCAGCAGTCCGAGACAGTTCCCACCAAGAAACACCATATATTTT.